Listed below are T cell receptor beta chains from one sample, sequenced in a study of T cells after yellow fever vaccination. TCRdb redid the calling of the 5' RACE reads with MiXCR, one entry per CDR3 protein. The sample consists of over 130,000 distinct CDR3 sequences, over 7% of them appearing once. The sample in question was CD4+ T cells sorted from PBMCs, obtained 5 days after the yellow fever booster vaccination. These receptors were taken from a man between 25 and 39 years old who received the YFV17D yellow fever vaccine. Both conserved end residues are trimmed from each CDR3.

CDR3 length: 11
V gene: TRBV12-3/TRBV12-4
CDR3 protein: ASRQGKWQTQY

CDR3 length: 16
V gene: TRBV11-2
CDR3 protein: ASSYPASGSLHTGELF

CDR3 length: 14
V gene: TRBV7-8
CDR3 protein: ASSLGGQLMNTEAF

CDR3 length: 12
V gene: TRBV5-1
CDR3 protein: ASSSETPADTQY

CDR3 length: 13
V gene: TRBV6-5
CDR3 protein: ASSSGLARADTQY

CDR3 length: 10
V gene: TRBV12-3/TRBV12-4
CDR3 protein: ASSLGSDTQY

CDR3 length: 15
V gene: TRBV30
CDR3 protein: AWSVLWREPRTDTQY

CDR3 length: 13
V gene: TRBV20-1
CDR3 protein: SARKATSGVETQY

CDR3 length: 9
V gene: TRBV30
CDR3 protein: ALQGSNEQY

CDR3 length: 14
V gene: TRBV3-1
CDR3 protein: ASSQDRAGDNSPLH

CDR3 length: 9
V gene: TRBV7-2
CDR3 protein: ASRLQETQY

CDR3 length: 13
V gene: TRBV11-3
CDR3 protein: ASSPGLAGSNEQF

CDR3 length: 11
V gene: TRBV7-8
CDR3 protein: ASTTLAFNEQF

CDR3 length: 9
V gene: TRBV25-1
CDR3 protein: ASSDVSGYT

CDR3 length: 12
V gene: TRBV4-1
CDR3 protein: ASSQGRVVNEQY

CDR3 length: 11
V gene: TRBV29-1
CDR3 protein: SGDRGATDTQY

CDR3 length: 12
V gene: TRBV29-1
CDR3 protein: SVEEGRGAYEQY

CDR3 length: 11
V gene: TRBV19
CDR3 protein: ATGQGAAETQY

CDR3 length: 15
V gene: TRBV15
CDR3 protein: ATSTSPGQGVAYEQY

CDR3 length: 14
V gene: TRBV10-3
CDR3 protein: AIRSPSGRAYNEQF

CDR3 length: 11
V gene: TRBV7-9
CDR3 protein: ASSFSGSETQY

CDR3 length: 15
V gene: TRBV3-1
CDR3 protein: ASSQGRSLSGANVLT

CDR3 length: 10
V gene: TRBV25-1
CDR3 protein: ASSEFSYEQY

CDR3 length: 10
V gene: TRBV2
CDR3 protein: ASRETEREQY

CDR3 length: 12
V gene: TRBV28
CDR3 protein: ASTSSTAVREQY

CDR3 length: 14
V gene: TRBV5-1
CDR3 protein: ASSLRVQGQNTEAF

CDR3 length: 13
V gene: TRBV12-3/TRBV12-4
CDR3 protein: ASSAQGTMNTEAF

CDR3 length: 12
V gene: TRBV6-1
CDR3 protein: ASSQRGAMYEQY

CDR3 length: 15
V gene: TRBV19
CDR3 protein: ASSIGAAGGAYNEQF

CDR3 length: 17
V gene: TRBV12-3/TRBV12-4
CDR3 protein: AISLGWGRTSGIGETQY

CDR3 length: 11
V gene: TRBV7-2
CDR3 protein: ASSLVVRDPIY

CDR3 length: 13
V gene: TRBV5-4
CDR3 protein: ASTERDRDSYEQY

CDR3 length: 12
V gene: TRBV2
CDR3 protein: ASRQDRSGNTIY

CDR3 length: 15
V gene: TRBV5-1
CDR3 protein: ASSFILGRLAGGEQF

CDR3 length: 12
V gene: TRBV30
CDR3 protein: AWIPGLSGNEQF

CDR3 length: 13
V gene: TRBV7-2
CDR3 protein: ASSLRGTEIYGYT

CDR3 length: 11
V gene: TRBV5-1
CDR3 protein: ASSLGSGTEAF

CDR3 length: 12
V gene: TRBV18
CDR3 protein: ASSPGLVKNIQY

CDR3 length: 15
V gene: TRBV7-3
CDR3 protein: ASSSTERLAGTGELF

CDR3 length: 12
V gene: TRBV14
CDR3 protein: ASSQDSDTGELF

CDR3 length: 11
V gene: TRBV5-1
CDR3 protein: ASSLEDRGIAF

CDR3 length: 11
V gene: TRBV7-2
CDR3 protein: ASSAGSDYEQY

CDR3 length: 10
V gene: TRBV7-2
CDR3 protein: ASRQDGNTIY

CDR3 length: 11
V gene: TRBV7-2
CDR3 protein: ASSLERERGYT

CDR3 length: 17
V gene: TRBV6-5
CDR3 protein: ASNYGRRTGSTNTGELF

CDR3 length: 11
V gene: TRBV30
CDR3 protein: AWSGGSYYEQY

CDR3 length: 11
V gene: TRBV4-1
CDR3 protein: ASSQDRAGAQH

CDR3 length: 10
V gene: TRBV29-1
CDR3 protein: SEGSLQETQY